This TCR beta chain was sequenced for a study of blood T cell repertoires in COVID-19 (TCRdb year 2020). In terms of the full investigation: Samples covering the acute and convalescent phases of COVID-19 were provided by collaborators in the United States, Italy and Spain. The prospective study material was composed of cDNA or gDNA derived from T cells, B-cell-depleted T cells, or PBMCs. Subjects who had been exposed to COVID-19, were actively infected with it, or had recovered from it provided the deeply sampled blood TCRbeta repertoires that made up the dataset. The repertoires were released in a freely available public database intended as a resource for research on the immune response to SARS-CoV-2. The samples were drawn from the first 160 participants of the ongoing ImmuneRACE study and from over a thousand subjects provided by 6 global collaborators. Nearly every sample came with metadata listing a de-identified subject ID, COVID-19 status, age in years and sex. Where available, HLA class I and class II types were taken from metadata supplied by the sample provider and were not determined by assay-based typing. General findings and caveats noted by the study authors: Clinical and demographic metadata were provided uncurated, with the amount varying by source and participant.

Participants in the prospective study were aged about 18 to 89 years, lived in some 24 United States geographic areas, and enrolled through a virtual design. Cohort assignment in the prospective study relied on participant-reported clinical history from a screening survey and a study questionnaire. Exposed participants had been in contact with someone with a PCR-confirmed or clinician-diagnosed COVID-19 case within 2 weeks of study entry. Each participant in the prospective study had whole blood, serum and a nasopharyngeal or oropharyngeal swab collected by mobile phlebotomists. Additional blood draws and questionnaires over an approximately two-month period could optionally be provided by prospective study participants. Prospective study blood samples were shipped either frozen or at room temperature before DNA extraction. TCRbeta CDR3 regions were amplified from genomic DNA by means of the immunoSEQ Assay, a bias-controlled multiplex PCR. The authors' pipeline ran thus. The number of nucleated cells in each sample was estimated by amplification of reference gene primers within the assay. To quantify the absolute abundance of each unique TCRbeta CDR3 rearrangement, sequence reads were collapsed and filtered. For each sample, productive Simpson clonality was calculated by taking the square root of Simpson's diversity index across productive rearrangements. TCRdb mirrors the immuneACCESS table, restricted to in-frame sequences. Some clones are absent from its copies; in checked studies, under half trace to an unresolved V gene, and the reason for the others is unknown. V and J calls and clone size are given by that table; D and trimming were obtained from the DNA. Within this sample are approximately 270,000 clones, with around 93% of them counted one time only. About 3% of the sample comes from the top ten.

Including cysteine and phenylalanine, the CDR3 has 13 amino acids. The DNA shown is the 39-base CDR3, in frame from base 1. Per the germline V gene, SNHLY is the CDR1 and FYNNEI is the CDR2. V and J are truncated by 10 bases and 0 bases respectively, leaving an intervening sequence of 9 bases. With respect to this clone: Its binding antigen is unknown. No much larger clone is present one base from it, and per-base qualities are unavailable.

Here the chain combines TRBV2 and TRBJ1-4, and perhaps TRBD1 as D gene, on 6 matching bases. Sequenced material: PBMCs or T cells enriched from blood (not recorded which). The source of this sequence is a man in his forties or fifties who had been exposed to COVID-19. The DNA sequence is as follows: TGTGCCACAGGGGATGCAACTAATGAAAAACTGTTTTTT. This sequence encodes CATGDATNEKLFF.